This note documents a single TCR beta chain sequence. Method: immunoSEQ multiplex PCR; TCRdb's copy keeps in-frame clones and lacks some. In the table there are 100,000 to 120,000 clones, about 90% of which are singletons. This CDR3 comprises 15 residues. Germline lookup yields CDR1 MDHEN and CDR2 SYDVKM. The V end was cut by 3 bases, the J end by 3 bases, with 14 bases between. This entry comes from a study of T cells after somatic rescue of genetic block. Input material: peripheral blood mononuclear cells (PBMCs). The origin of this receptor is a woman under 30. The chain is built from TRBV28 and TRBJ1-2, with D uncertain. This chain's CDR3 is CASSFSAPSHYGYTF. In DNA form, the CDR3 reads TGTGCCAGCAGTTTTAGTGCCCCTAGCCACTATGGCTACACCTTC.